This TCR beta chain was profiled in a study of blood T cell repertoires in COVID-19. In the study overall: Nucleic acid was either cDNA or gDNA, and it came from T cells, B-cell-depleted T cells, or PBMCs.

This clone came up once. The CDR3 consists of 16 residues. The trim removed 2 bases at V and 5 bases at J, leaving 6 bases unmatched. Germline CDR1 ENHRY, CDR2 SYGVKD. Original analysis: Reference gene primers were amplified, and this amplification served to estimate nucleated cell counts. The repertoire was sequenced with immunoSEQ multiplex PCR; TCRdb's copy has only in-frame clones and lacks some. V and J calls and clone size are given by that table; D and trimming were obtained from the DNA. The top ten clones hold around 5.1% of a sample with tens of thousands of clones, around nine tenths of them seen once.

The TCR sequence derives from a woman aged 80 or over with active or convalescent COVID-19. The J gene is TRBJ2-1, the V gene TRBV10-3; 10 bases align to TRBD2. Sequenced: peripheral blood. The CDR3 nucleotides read TGTGCCATCAGTGAGGGACTAGCGGAGGGAAACAATGAGCAGTTCTTC. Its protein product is CAISEGLAEGNNEQFF.